This is a list of T cell receptor beta chains from one sample in a study of chemoradiotherapy in HPV16-positive cancers. Generated by immunoSEQ multiplex PCR, the TCRdb table keeps only in-frame clones and is missing some. The sample consists of about 3,500 clones, roughly 84% of them appearing once. The material was tumor tissue, obtained from a patient who underwent chemoradiotherapy. These receptors all stem from a human donor with HPV-associated anogenital cancer. The CDR3 runs from the conserved cysteine through the conserved F or W. Fields, in order: CDR3 DNA, CDR3 protein, V gene, J gene, D gene, clone size. D genes are given only for firm matches. Clone size is given for some rows only: seen once, a few or many times, or a class if the clone is expanded.

CDR3nt: TGTGCCTGGAATGCTGGGACTAGCGAGACCGGGGAGCTGTTTTTT; CDR3aa: CAWNAGTSETGELFF; v_gene: TRBV30; j_gene: TRBJ2-2; d_gene: TRBD2; abundance: few
CDR3nt: TGCGCCAGCAGCCAACACAGGGAGACCGGGGAGCTGTTTTTT; CDR3aa: CASSQHRETGELFF; v_gene: TRBV4-3; j_gene: TRBJ2-2; d_gene: .; abundance: .
CDR3nt: TGTGCCAGCAGTTCACTCGACAGATTAAATTCACCCCTCCACTTT; CDR3aa: CASSSLDRLNSPLHF; v_gene: TRBV6-5; j_gene: TRBJ1-6; d_gene: .; abundance: .
CDR3nt: TGTGCCAGCAGCTCGGGACTAGCGGATCTCTCCTACAATGAGCAGTTCTTC; CDR3aa: CASSSGLADLSYNEQFF; v_gene: TRBV5-4; j_gene: TRBJ2-1; d_gene: TRBD2; abundance: .
CDR3nt: TGTGCCAGCAGCTTAGTTCAGGGCTTCACAGATACGCAGTATTTT; CDR3aa: CASSLVQGFTDTQYF; v_gene: TRBV11-2; j_gene: TRBJ2-3; d_gene: .; abundance: .
CDR3nt: TGTGCCAGCAACCGTGACATAGGTGGGGAGACCCAGTACTTC; CDR3aa: CASNRDIGGETQYF; v_gene: TRBV6-6; j_gene: TRBJ2-5; d_gene: .; abundance: .
CDR3nt: TGTGCCAGCAGGGGGCCAGGGAGTGAAAAACTGTTTTTT; CDR3aa: CASRGPGSEKLFF; v_gene: TRBV6-5; j_gene: TRBJ1-4; d_gene: .; abundance: .
CDR3nt: TGTGCCAGCTCACCACCTCTCCAGGGTGTCCACGAGCAGTACTTC; CDR3aa: CASSPPLQGVHEQYF; v_gene: TRBV18; j_gene: TRBJ2-7; d_gene: .; abundance: .
CDR3nt: TGTGCCAGCAGCTTAGTGCCCGGATCGGTGGAAAAACTGTTTTTT; CDR3aa: CASSLVPGSVEKLFF; v_gene: TRBV7-9; j_gene: TRBJ1-4; d_gene: .; abundance: .
CDR3nt: TGTGCCAGTAGTACCAACCCAGGGAGGAGAGTTAAGTGGGGCAATCAGCCCCAGCATTTT; CDR3aa: CASSTNPGRRVKWGNQPQHF; v_gene: TRBV19; j_gene: TRBJ1-5; d_gene: .; abundance: .
CDR3nt: TGTGCCTGGAGTGGGACAGGGGAGGGTAGCACTGAAGCTTTCTTT; CDR3aa: CAWSGTGEGSTEAFF; v_gene: TRBV30; j_gene: TRBJ1-1; d_gene: TRBD1; abundance: .
CDR3nt: TGTGCCAGCAGTCACAACGGCGGGGGGCGAAAAGAGACCCAGTACTTC; CDR3aa: CASSHNGGGRKETQYF; v_gene: TRBV6-6; j_gene: TRBJ2-5; d_gene: TRBD2; abundance: .
CDR3nt: TGTGCCAGCAGCCAAGATACTAGCGGGAGTTACGAGCAGTACTTC; CDR3aa: CASSQDTSGSYEQYF; v_gene: TRBV4-2; j_gene: TRBJ2-7; d_gene: TRBD2; abundance: few
CDR3nt: TGTGCCAGCACCCTGGGGGGGGTCCTATCCTACGAGCAGTACTTC; CDR3aa: CASTLGGVLSYEQYF; v_gene: TRBV7-2; j_gene: TRBJ2-7; d_gene: TRBD2; abundance: once
CDR3nt: TGTGCCAGCAGCCCCCCGATCGGTAGCAATCAGCCCCAGCATTTT; CDR3aa: CASSPPIGSNQPQHF; v_gene: TRBV11-2; j_gene: TRBJ1-5; d_gene: .; abundance: .
CDR3nt: TGTGCCAGCAGTTATAACGGGGGTACCGCTTTCTTT; CDR3aa: CASSYNGGTAFF; v_gene: TRBV6-5; j_gene: TRBJ1-1; d_gene: .; abundance: .
CDR3nt: TGTGCCAGCAGTATGACCGGGACACGGCGGCCCGAACGGCCCCAGCATTTT; CDR3aa: CASSMTGTRRPERPQHF; v_gene: TRBV7-6; j_gene: TRBJ1-5; d_gene: .; abundance: once
CDR3nt: TGTGCCAGCAGGCTTGGACTAGCGAATGAGCAGTTCTTC; CDR3aa: CASRLGLANEQFF; v_gene: TRBV6-5; j_gene: TRBJ2-1; d_gene: TRBD2; abundance: .
CDR3nt: TGCGCCAGCAGCAATGGACAGGGTTTGACTTTCTTT; CDR3aa: CASSNGQGLTFF; v_gene: TRBV5-1; j_gene: TRBJ1-1; d_gene: TRBD1; abundance: .
CDR3nt: TGTGCCACCAGCAGGAAGCCAGCCTTAAGAGCGTCCTACAATGAGCAGTTCTTC; CDR3aa: CATSRKPALRASYNEQFF; v_gene: TRBV15; j_gene: TRBJ2-1; d_gene: .; abundance: .
CDR3nt: TGTGCCAGCAGCTTACAAGGGACCAGCTACGAGCAGTACTTC; CDR3aa: CASSLQGTSYEQYF; v_gene: TRBV7-8; j_gene: TRBJ2-7; d_gene: .; abundance: .
CDR3nt: TGTGCCAGTACGGGGACCGACCTAGGGGACTATGGCTACACCTTC; CDR3aa: CASTGTDLGDYGYTF; v_gene: TRBV19; j_gene: TRBJ1-2; d_gene: .; abundance: .
CDR3nt: TGTGCCAGCAGCTTAGACAGGGGCCCCTACGAGCAGTACTTC; CDR3aa: CASSLDRGPYEQYF; v_gene: TRBV7-6; j_gene: TRBJ2-7; d_gene: TRBD1; abundance: .
CDR3nt: TGTGCCAGCAGCTTAGACCAGGGAGGTTACAATGAGCAGTTCTTC; CDR3aa: CASSLDQGGYNEQFF; v_gene: TRBV7-3; j_gene: TRBJ2-1; d_gene: .; abundance: .
CDR3nt: TGTGCCAGCAGCCAGTACCCAGGGGGCGAGGGAAACATTCAGTACTTC; CDR3aa: CASSQYPGGEGNIQYF; v_gene: TRBV5-5; j_gene: TRBJ2-4; d_gene: TRBD1; abundance: once
CDR3nt: TGCGCCAGCAGCTTGAACCGAATAGCAAATGAGCAGTTCTTC; CDR3aa: CASSLNRIANEQFF; v_gene: TRBV5-1; j_gene: TRBJ2-1; d_gene: .; abundance: .
CDR3nt: TGCAGCGCCCCAGGCTCCCAAGAGACCCAGTACTTC; CDR3aa: CSAPGSQETQYF; v_gene: TRBV29-1; j_gene: TRBJ2-5; d_gene: .; abundance: .
CDR3nt: TGCGCCAGCGGGGCGGGAGGGCCCCATGAGCAGTTCTTC; CDR3aa: CASGAGGPHEQFF; v_gene: TRBV5-1; j_gene: TRBJ2-1; d_gene: TRBD2; abundance: .
CDR3nt: TGTGCCAGCAGTTATGGACAGGGGAACACTGAAGCTTTCTTT; CDR3aa: CASSYGQGNTEAFF; v_gene: TRBV9; j_gene: TRBJ1-1; d_gene: TRBD1; abundance: .
CDR3nt: TGTGCCAGCTCCACGGGAGGAGAGACCCAGTACTTC; CDR3aa: CASSTGGETQYF; v_gene: TRBV6-5; j_gene: TRBJ2-5; d_gene: TRBD2; abundance: .
CDR3nt: TGTGCCAGTACCTTCCCAAGTGGTGCGGGGGCCGGGGAGCTGTTTTTT; CDR3aa: CASTFPSGAGAGELFF; v_gene: TRBV19; j_gene: TRBJ2-2; d_gene: TRBD2; abundance: .
CDR3nt: TGCGCCAGCAGCTTGGGGGGCGGGTACAGCACAGATACGCAGTATTTT; CDR3aa: CASSLGGGYSTDTQYF; v_gene: TRBV5-1; j_gene: TRBJ2-3; d_gene: .; abundance: .
CDR3nt: TGTGCCAGCAGCCCTAGGACTGATGGGTCTGGCTACACCTTC; CDR3aa: CASSPRTDGSGYTF; v_gene: TRBV5-4; j_gene: TRBJ1-2; d_gene: .; abundance: .
CDR3nt: TGCAGTGCTCGGGCGACTAGCACGCAGTATTTT; CDR3aa: CSARATSTQYF; v_gene: TRBV20-1; j_gene: TRBJ2-3; d_gene: TRBD2; abundance: .
CDR3nt: TGTGCCAGCAGCCAGAGTCGTGCCAGTCGTACTGGGGCCAACGTCCTGACTTTC; CDR3aa: CASSQSRASRTGANVLTF; v_gene: TRBV14; j_gene: TRBJ2-6; d_gene: .; abundance: .
CDR3nt: TGTGCCAGCAGTCGACAGGGCCAATATAGCAATCAGCCCCAGCATTTT; CDR3aa: CASSRQGQYSNQPQHF; v_gene: TRBV2; j_gene: TRBJ1-5; d_gene: TRBD1; abundance: .
CDR3nt: TGTGCCTGGAGGCATACGGGGGCTAGCACAGATACGCAGTATTTT; CDR3aa: CAWRHTGASTDTQYF; v_gene: TRBV30; j_gene: TRBJ2-3; d_gene: .; abundance: .
CDR3nt: TGTGCCAGCTCAGGGCGTTCCTACGAGCAGTACTTC; CDR3aa: CASSGRSYEQYF; v_gene: TRBV6-1; j_gene: TRBJ2-7; d_gene: .; abundance: .
CDR3nt: TGTGCCTGGAGTACCCCCGGGACAGAGAACACTGAAGCTTTCTTT; CDR3aa: CAWSTPGTENTEAFF; v_gene: TRBV30; j_gene: TRBJ1-1; d_gene: TRBD1; abundance: .
CDR3nt: TGCGCCAGCAGCCGGACAACAGGGGGCGATTATGGCTACACCTTC; CDR3aa: CASSRTTGGDYGYTF; v_gene: TRBV4-3; j_gene: TRBJ1-2; d_gene: TRBD1; abundance: .